The clone carrying this TCR beta chain showed up just a few times. This specimen belongs to a study of T-cell memory formation after mild COVID-19. Constant-segment primers and 5'RACE yielded cDNA libraries for TCR alpha and TCR beta, each carrying sample barcodes and UMIs. TCRdb reprocessed the 5' RACE reads via MiXCR and lists one record per CDR3 protein. The repertoire holds a few hundred thousand distinct CDR3 sequences, with around a fifth as singletons. The CDR3 contains 17 residues. V lost 5 bases and J 5 bases, leaving 25 bases between the germline ends. Germline V gene sequence: CDR1 SGHDN, CDR2 FVKESK.

This TCR came from a man aged 18 to 29 who had mild COVID-19 (a few samples of this study predate the infection). Cell type and time point are not known. The chain recombines TRBV14 with TRBJ2-7; the D gene is possibly TRBD2 (5 bases). The sequenced material came from PBMCs or a T cell subset sorted from them (not recorded which). The CDR3 loop is CASSYNMSMGEAHEQYV. The CDR3 nucleotides are TGTGCCAGCAGCTACAATATGAGTATGGGAGAAGCACACGAGCAGTACGTC.